This T cell receptor beta chain was captured in a study of cytomegalovirus exposure and HLA in healthy donors. As for the donors, each was a healthy bone marrow donor. About this clone: The target antigen is unknown.

The primer mix had 60 Vbeta and 13 Jbeta primers. Libraries were prepared by immunoSEQ multiplex PCR; TCRdb keeps only in-frame clonotypes and omits some of them. The table has 150,000 to 200,000 clones, approximately 70% seen once; the top ten hold 6% to 7.5%. General observations from the study: Testing in vitro showed a few CMV-associated chains specific for CMV antigens. In an earlier analysis, most TCR beta V segments were productive about 87% or about 30% of the time. A highly shared variant cluster was judged a likely technical artifact.

The germline V gene encodes CDR1 MGHRA and CDR2 YSYEKL. V shed 0 bases and J shed 2 bases, with 11 bases lying between them. The CDR3 length is 16 residues. The origin of this receptor is a man aged 35-49 years in good health and CMV-seropositive. Specimen: PBMCs. The gene calls are TRBV4-1 and TRBJ1-5; D not certain. The CDR3 DNA reads TGCGCCAGCAGCCAAGATCAAGGGAGACGCAATCAGCCCCAGCATTTT. Translating it yields CASSQDQGRRNQPQHF.